This is a list of T cell receptor beta chains from one sample in a study of blood T cell repertoires in COVID-19. The table came from immunoSEQ multiplex PCR; TCRdb's copy has only in-frame clones and leaves some out. This sample has roughly 120,000 clones, with roughly four fifths found just once. The sequencing input was peripheral blood. Receptors originate from a man between 65 and 85 years old with active or convalescent COVID-19. Each CDR3 is given with its conserved first and last residue. The D gene is left open where the match is weak. The listing skips clone size in some rows; elsewhere it reads once, few, many or a size class.

TGTGCCAGCAGCCAAGATACAGTCTCATTCGTGGGGACAGGACTTTACGAGCAGTACTTC	CASSQDTVSFVGTGLYEQYF	TRBD1	TRBV3-1/TRBV3-2	TRBJ2-7	-
TGTGCCAGCAGTTGGACAGGATCGGCAGATACGCAGTATTTT	CASSWTGSADTQYF	TRBD1	TRBV28	TRBJ2-3	-
TGTGCTGCTCGTGGACAAGGGCAGGAGACCCAGTACTTC	CAARGQGQETQYF	-	TRBV10-3	TRBJ2-5	-
TGCGCCACGCGGACTAGCGGACAAGAGACCCAGTACTTC	CATRTSGQETQYF	TRBD2	TRBV10-2	TRBJ2-5	-
TGTGCCAGCAGCTTGGAAACCGGGAGGAATTACGAGCAGTACTTC	CASSLETGRNYEQYF	TRBD2	TRBV5-6	TRBJ2-7	-
TGTGCCAGCAGTTCTACCGAGTACAATGAGCAGTTCTTC	CASSSTEYNEQFF	-	TRBV6-2/TRBV6-3	TRBJ2-1	few
TGTGCCAGTAGTCCCCGACAGGGGGGGAGCAATCAGCCCCAGCATTTT	CASSPRQGGSNQPQHF	TRBD1	TRBV19	TRBJ1-5	-
TGTGCCAGCAGCCCTAAGGGCAATAGCGGGACAACGCAAGAGACCCAGTACTTC	CASSPKGNSGTTQETQYF	TRBD2	TRBV5-4	TRBJ2-5	-
TGTGCCAGCAGCCGAAGACAGGGGGCGCAAAAGACCCAGTACTTC	CASSRRQGAQKTQYF	TRBD1	TRBV3-1/TRBV3-2	TRBJ2-5	-
TGTGCCAGCAGTTTATCTGGTAGATTAAGCTCCTATAATTCACCCCTCCACTTT	CASSLSGRLSSYNSPLHF	-	TRBV27	TRBJ1-6	-
TGTGCCAGCAGCCAACGTAGGACTAGCGGGGGGACTAACACCGGGGAGCTGTTTTTT	CASSQRRTSGGTNTGELFF	TRBD2	TRBV3-1/TRBV3-2	TRBJ2-2	-
TGTGCCATCAGTGAGGGGCAGGGAAAAGAGACCCAGTACTTC	CAISEGQGKETQYF	-	TRBV10-3	TRBJ2-5	-
TGTGCCAGCAGCCAAGTCCCTCGAGAGACCCAGTACTTC	CASSQVPRETQYF	-	TRBV14	TRBJ2-5	-
TGTGCCAGCAGCCACCGGACAGGGTACACTGAAGCTTTCTTT	CASSHRTGYTEAFF	TRBD1	TRBV11-2	TRBJ1-1	-
TGTGCCAGCAGCTTAACAGGGGGCGCTAATGAAAAACTGTTTTTT	CASSLTGGANEKLFF	TRBD1	TRBV7-8	TRBJ1-4	-
TGTGCCAGCAGCCAGCACCTAGACTTTGGGGCCAACGTCCTGACTTTC	CASSQHLDFGANVLTF	-	TRBV3-1/TRBV3-2	TRBJ2-6	-
TGTGCCAGCAGCTCCTTTGGGGGACAGGGGGGGTCAGATACGCAGTATTTT	CASSSFGGQGGSDTQYF	TRBD1	TRBV3-1/TRBV3-2	TRBJ2-3	-
TGTGCCAGCAGTTACTCTACAGGTTTAAATGAAAAACTGTTTTTT	CASSYSTGLNEKLFF	-	TRBV6-5	TRBJ1-4	-
TGTGCCAGCAGCCCTCTAGCGGGAGCAACCCACGAGCAGTACTTC	CASSPLAGATHEQYF	TRBD2	TRBV5-4	TRBJ2-7	-
TGCGCCAGCAGCCCTGGGACTAGCGCGGGCCGCGAGCAGTACTTC	CASSPGTSAGREQYF	TRBD2	TRBV5-1	TRBJ2-7	-
TGCGCCAGCAGCCAAGAAAGGTCAGCGAACAATCAGCCCCAGCATTTT	CASSQERSANNQPQHF	-	TRBV4-3	TRBJ1-5	-
TGTGCCAGCAGCTTTCTGGGGGGTGAGGATACGCAGTATTTT	CASSFLGGEDTQYF	-	TRBV11-3	TRBJ2-3	-
TGCGCCAGCAGCCAGAGGACAGGGCCCTATGGCTACACCTTC	CASSQRTGPYGYTF	TRBD1	TRBV4-1	TRBJ1-2	-
TGTGCCAGCAGTTCCGGGACAGGGTCCTACGAGCAGTACTTC	CASSSGTGSYEQYF	TRBD1	TRBV6-5	TRBJ2-7	-
TGTGCCAGCAGCACTGGACAGGCTAAGTGGGGGCCCCAGCATTTT	CASSTGQAKWGPQHF	TRBD1	TRBV3-1/TRBV3-2	TRBJ1-5	-
TGTGCCACCAGCAGAGAAAGGGACAGATCTTTTGGCTACACCTTC	CATSRERDRSFGYTF	TRBD1	TRBV15	TRBJ1-2	-
TGTGCCAGCAGCGTAGGGACAGGTTTTTATGGCTACACCTTC	CASSVGTGFYGYTF	TRBD1	TRBV9	TRBJ1-2	-
TGTGCCAGCAGTTACCTAGCGGGACAAGGTGAGCAGTACTTC	CASSYLAGQGEQYF	TRBD2	TRBV6-6	TRBJ2-7	-
TGTGCCAGCAGCCACAGACAGGACGACGTGCAGTACTTC	CASSHRQDDVQYF	-	TRBV7-2	TRBJ2-7	-
TGTGCCAGCAGCCCGCTCCCGGGACTAGCGGGAGCGACCCAGTACTTC	CASSPLPGLAGATQYF	TRBD2	TRBV7-2	TRBJ2-5	-
TGTGCCAGCATGAGGGACAGGGGCAATCAGCCCCAGCATTTT	CASMRDRGNQPQHF	TRBD1	TRBV2	TRBJ1-5	-
TGCGCCAGCAGCCCCCAACAGGGGGCCGGGGAGCTGTTTTTT	CASSPQQGAGELFF	TRBD1	TRBV5-1	TRBJ2-2	-
TGTGCCAGCAGCTTTGGCGGGGCCACAGATACGCAGTATTTT	CASSFGGATDTQYF	-	TRBV11-2	TRBJ2-3	-
TGTGCCAGCAGCTTTATGGCGCCAGGGGACTATGGCTACACCTTC	CASSFMAPGDYGYTF	-	TRBV7-9	TRBJ1-2	-
TGTGCCAGCAGTTTATGGGGACTAGCGGGACCCGGGGAGCTGTTTTTT	CASSLWGLAGPGELFF	TRBD2	TRBV27	TRBJ2-2	-
TGTGCCAGCAGCTTGGGGACAGGGCGGGAGACCCAGTACTTC	CASSLGTGRETQYF	TRBD1	TRBV11-2	TRBJ2-5	-
TGTGCCAGCAGACCAGCGGGGGGGCCTGTCGATGAGCAGTTCTTC	CASRPAGGPVDEQFF	TRBD2	TRBV7-8	TRBJ2-1	-
TGTGCCAGCAGCGTACAAAGACTAGCGGGGGGGACAGATACGCAGTATTTT	CASSVQRLAGGTDTQYF	TRBD2	TRBV9	TRBJ2-3	-
TGCGCCAGCAGTCGTTCTCGACTAGCGGGCCCTACAAGATACAATGAGCAGTTCTTC	CASSRSRLAGPTRYNEQFF	TRBD2	TRBV5-1	TRBJ2-1	-
TGCGCCAGCAGCCCCCCTATTGAGTGGGGGACTCTCTCCTACGAGCAGTACTTC	CASSPPIEWGTLSYEQYF	-	TRBV5-1	TRBJ2-7	-
TGCGCCAGCAGCCCTTCGCCGGGACAGGCCACGAACACTGAAGCTTTCTTT	CASSPSPGQATNTEAFF	TRBD1	TRBV4-1	TRBJ1-1	-
TGTGCCAGTAGTTCTCCCAGCGGGGGCGGTAAAAGAGAGGATCAGCCCCAGCATTTT	CASSSPSGGGKREDQPQHF	-	TRBV19	TRBJ1-5	-
TGTGCCAGCAGTTACTCTTACTCCTACAATGAGCAGTTCTTC	CASSYSYSYNEQFF	-	TRBV6-6	TRBJ2-1	once
TGTGCCTGGACGACAGGGTCAAACTCCTACAATGAGCAGTTCTTC	CAWTTGSNSYNEQFF	TRBD1	TRBV30	TRBJ2-1	-
TGCGCCAGCACCCCGGGAGGGGTGGACACCGGGGAGCTGTTTTTT	CASTPGGVDTGELFF	TRBD2	TRBV5-1	TRBJ2-2	-
TGTGCCAGCAGCGCCGGACAGGGCTCGAATGAAAAACTGTTTTTT	CASSAGQGSNEKLFF	TRBD1	TRBV11-2	TRBJ1-4	-
TGCAGCGCTCTCGGACAGGGCCTTTCTGGAAACACCATATATTTT	CSALGQGLSGNTIYF	TRBD1	TRBV29-1	TRBJ1-3	-
TGCGCCAGCAGCCAAGCAGAGGGGGGGAGAAACTATGGCTACACCTTC	CASSQAEGGRNYGYTF	-	TRBV4-1	TRBJ1-2	-
TGTGCCAGCAGCCAATTGGGACAGGGGGTTACAGATACGCAGTATTTT	CASSQLGQGVTDTQYF	TRBD1	TRBV4-2	TRBJ2-3	-
TGTGCCAGCAGCTTGTGGGTACGGACAGGGACAGGGGAGAATGAGCAGTTCTTC	CASSLWVRTGTGENEQFF	TRBD1	TRBV5-8	TRBJ2-1	-
TGTGCCAGCAAACAAGAGGGACTAGCGGGAGACGAGCAGTACTTC	CASKQEGLAGDEQYF	TRBD2	TRBV13	TRBJ2-7	few
TGTGCCAGCAGCCCCTCCTACCGGGACAGGGCGCGTAATGGCTACACCTTC	CASSPSYRDRARNGYTF	TRBD1	TRBV7-8	TRBJ1-2	many
TGTGCCAGCAGTTTATTAAATGAAGCTTTCTTT	CASSLLNEAFF	-	TRBV6-6	TRBJ1-1	once
TGCGCCAGCAGCCAAGATGGGGGGGATGGCTACACCTTC	CASSQDGGDGYTF	-	TRBV4-3	TRBJ1-2	-
TGTGCCTGGAGTGTACAGGATAATTCACCCCTCCACTTT	CAWSVQDNSPLHF	-	TRBV30	TRBJ1-6	-
TGTGCCAGCAGCCCACAGGGGGCGAGGGGCTACACCTTC	CASSPQGARGYTF	TRBD1	TRBV28	TRBJ1-2	-
TGTGCTAGCAGCCCCGGAGCGGGGGGAATAAGCAATCAGCCCCAGCATTTT	CASSPGAGGISNQPQHF	-	TRBV7-7	TRBJ1-5	-
TGTGCCAGCAGCCCCCCCGCAGGGTCCACTGAAGCTTTCTTT	CASSPPAGSTEAFF	-	TRBV4-2	TRBJ1-1	-
TGTGCCAGCAGCTTAGGGGCCCAGGGTTATAATTCACCCCTCCACTTT	CASSLGAQGYNSPLHF	-	TRBV7-2	TRBJ1-6	-
TGTGCCAGCAGCTTAACTCGGACTAGCGGGAGCCACATCCCAGATACGCAGTATTTT	CASSLTRTSGSHIPDTQYF	TRBD2	TRBV7-3	TRBJ2-3	-